The text below deals with one T cell receptor beta chain. Relative to the germline gene, one junction end is altered; a read error may explain this. The CDR3 is 14 residues long. Germline V gene lookup returns CDR1 SEHNR and CDR2 FQNEAQ (reference sequence). This sample was taken from a study of beta chain features in type 1 diabetes. As every portion of the isolated RNA was reverse transcribed, the sequencing read expressed TCRB transcripts. Repertoires were generated with immunoSEQ multiplex PCR, while TCRdb's copy carries only in-frame clones and drops some. The sample lists 350,000 to 450,000 clones, approximately 14% occurring once.

The sequence was obtained from a man aged 25-45 years in good health. The sequencing sample was made of naive CD4+ T cells from blood. The chain has TRBV7-9 and TRBJ2-5, with D possibly being TRBD1 or TRBD2 (7 bases each). CDR3 DNA sequence: TGTGCCAGCAGCCCCAGGGGGGGGACGCTACTTAAAAACTTC. This codes for CASSPRGGTLLKNF.